This T cell receptor (beta chain) was profiled in a study of CD8 T cells in Susac syndrome. The T cells that were sequenced for TCR beta were CD8+ and CD4+ cells from blood. Negative isolation was used for CD8+ and CD4+ T cells and FACS enrichment for TEMRA cells. The CDR3 covers 13 residues. V lost 3 bases to trimming and J lost 6 bases, with 12 bases between them. CDR1 is SGHRS, CDR2 YFSETQ, per germline. Reverse transcription of 0.5 to 1 ug RNA was performed with random hexamers. Amplification of TCR beta CDR3 used immunoSEQ multiplex PCR across 54 Vbeta and 13 Jbeta. TCRdb reprocessed the immunoSEQ multiplex PCR reads with MiXCR, giving one entry per CDR3 protein. The table lists 100,000 to 150,000 distinct CDR3 sequences, roughly 76% of them singletons, with 0.45% to 0.65% in the top ten.

The sequence was obtained from a human donor with multiple sclerosis. The sample consisted of CD8+ T cells from PBMCs. The genes are TRBV5-1 and TRBJ1-1; D possibly corresponds to TRBD1 (5 bases). CDR3 region: CASSSSRGAEAFF. CDR3 nucleotides: TGCGCCAGCAGCTCTTCTAGGGGCGCTGAAGCTTTCTTT.